This T cell receptor beta chain was found in a study of yellow fever vaccine responses in identical twins (dated by TCRdb to 2017 to 2018). Regarding the research as a whole: In the study, vaccine-responding T cell clones were precisely tracked in identical twins. Study-level results and caveats: The authors reported that the T cell response to vaccination in identical twins appeared partly convergent and partly personalized.

V lost 0 bases and J lost 8 bases; the stretch between them is 7 bases long. From the cysteine up to the phenylalanine, the CDR3 has a length of 11 residues. Only the CDR3 portion is preserved as DNA: 33 bases, with reading frame beginning at the first base. The germline V gene specifies SQVTM as CDR1 and ANQGSEA as CDR2. Concerning this clonotype itself: The clone's antigen remains unknown. No base-level quality is on record; no much larger clone is a single base apart.

The library was obtained by RT-PCR. Reads for this sample came from an Illumina HiSeq 2500. Through fastp at Q25 and MiXCR, TCRdb rebuilt clones from the public reads, retaining in-frame beta chains. Every distinct CDR3 protein forms one entry, paired with its most common genes and DNA. The sample contains about 9,600 distinct CDR3 sequences, approximately 82% of them found a single time. 2% to 2.5% of the sample belongs to the ten largest clones. Sequencing used T cells from blood (PBMCs), unsorted or a sorted subset (not recorded which), obtained before or after yellow fever vaccination (not recorded which). The sequence was collected from a woman between 18 and 30 years old who received the yellow fever vaccine. Donor details come from another sample of the same person, matched by shared clones. The V and J segments used are TRBV29-1 and TRBJ1-2, with no D gene named confidently. The DNA is TGCAGCGTTGAAGATATAACAGGCTACACCTTC. This translates into CSVEDITGYTF.